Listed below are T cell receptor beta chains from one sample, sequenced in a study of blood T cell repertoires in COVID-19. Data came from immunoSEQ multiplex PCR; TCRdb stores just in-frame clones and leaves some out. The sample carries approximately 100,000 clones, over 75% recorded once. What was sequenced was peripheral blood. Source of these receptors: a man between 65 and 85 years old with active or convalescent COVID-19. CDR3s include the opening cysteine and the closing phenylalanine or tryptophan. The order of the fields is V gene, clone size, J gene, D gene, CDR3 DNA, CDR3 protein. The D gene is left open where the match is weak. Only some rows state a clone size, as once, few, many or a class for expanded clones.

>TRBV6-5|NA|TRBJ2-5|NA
TGTGCCAGCAGTTATTACCGGGACAACCAAGAGACCCAGTACTTC
CASSYYRDNQETQYF
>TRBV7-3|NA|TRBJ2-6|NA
TGTGCCAGCAGATATATAGCGGAATCTGGGGCCAACGTCCTGACTTTC
CASRYIAESGANVLTF
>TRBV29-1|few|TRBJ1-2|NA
TGCAGCGTTGATAAGGGGGTTCGTCGTGGCTACACCTTC
CSVDKGVRRGYTF
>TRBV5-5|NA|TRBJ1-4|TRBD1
TGTGCCAGCAGCAATGACAGGGCTGCAACTAATGAAAAACTGTTTTTT
CASSNDRAATNEKLFF
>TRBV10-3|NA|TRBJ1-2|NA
TGTGCCACCGGACCGGGAGTGGAGGGAGGGGATGGCTACACCTTC
CATGPGVEGGDGYTF
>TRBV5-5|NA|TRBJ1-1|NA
TGTGCCAGCAGCTTGGTCATCGTAGCAGACACTGAAGCTTTCTTT
CASSLVIVADTEAFF
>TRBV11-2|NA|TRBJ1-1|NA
TGTGCCAGCAGCTTAGATCCAGTGGGGGGCACTGAAGCTTTCTTT
CASSLDPVGGTEAFF
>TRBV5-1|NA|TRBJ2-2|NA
TGCGCCAGCAGTCGAGGGAACACCGGGGAGCTGTTTTTT
CASSRGNTGELFF
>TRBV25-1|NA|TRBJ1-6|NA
TGTGCCAGCAGTGAATACATGCATGCAGGGGAAAGATCACCCCTCCACTTT
CASSEYMHAGERSPLHF
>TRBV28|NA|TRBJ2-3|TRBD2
TGTGCCAGCAGCCCCTCTGCAGGACTAGCGGGAGATACAGATACGCAGTATTTT
CASSPSAGLAGDTDTQYF
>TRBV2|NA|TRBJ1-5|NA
TGTGCCAGCAGTGACCCCGGGGGAGGCAATCAGCCCCAGCATTTT
CASSDPGGGNQPQHF
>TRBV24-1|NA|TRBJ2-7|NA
TGTGCCACCAGTGATTCTCGGAGCCAATACGAGCAGTACTTC
CATSDSRSQYEQYF
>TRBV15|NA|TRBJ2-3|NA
TGTGCCACCAGCAGAGATGAGGAGAGGGGCACAGATACGCAGTATTTT
CATSRDEERGTDTQYF
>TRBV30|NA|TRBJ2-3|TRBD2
TGTGCCTGGAGGTACCTAGCGGGGGGCACAGATACGCAGTATTTT
CAWRYLAGGTDTQYF
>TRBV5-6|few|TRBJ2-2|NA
TGTGCCAGCAGCTGGACGGGGGTTAGCACCGGGGAGCTGTTTTTT
CASSWTGVSTGELFF
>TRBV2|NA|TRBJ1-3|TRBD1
TGTGCCAGCAGGACAGGGAGCTCTGGAAACACCATATATTTT
CASRTGSSGNTIYF
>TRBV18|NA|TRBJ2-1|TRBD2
TGTGCCAGCTCCGGGACTAGCCAACTTTACAATGAGCAGTTCTTC
CASSGTSQLYNEQFF